Included here is one T cell receptor (beta chain) sequence, with context. There are many counts of this clonotype. Its antigen has not been determined. The input lacks base qualities; no much larger clone sits a single base away. The sample comes from a study of blood T cells in healthy people across ages (dated by TCRdb to about 2015). Turning to the overall study: In model experiments, template switching captured roughly one uniquely barcoded TCR beta cDNA molecule for every two T cells. Age-related changes in TCR beta repertoire diversity were measured in the study by deep sequencing normalized with unique cDNA molecular identifiers. Four age groups were formed from the donors: young (average about 16 years), middle-aged (around 39), aged (approximately 60) and long-lived (about 80). To avoid experimental bias, donors of different ages were randomly spread across the sequencing lanes. The study analyzed two additional independent replicas of 1 million unique cDNA reads from the same blood draw for two donors, one aged 18 to 29 and one aged 80 or older. General conclusions and limits of the study: Since profiling was done on bulk unsorted PBMCs, naive and antigen-experienced compartments could not be conclusively compared. There was a strong correlation between observed TCR beta diversity and the percentage of naive T cells measured by flow cytometry. Observed TCR beta diversity per million T cells fell roughly linearly with age, and a significant reduction was already apparent by age around 36. Because donor CMV infection status was unknown, age-related changes in expanded clonotypes were potentially confounded. Compared with the aged group, more naive CD4+ T cells, fewer expanded clones and increased TCR diversity were shown by the long-lived group, suggesting age selection. Total diversity estimates from one million sequenced T cells were considered lower bounds and underestimates.

Library preparation used 5' RACE. This sample was sequenced with an Illumina HiSeq 2500. The second PCR ran for roughly 7 to 12 cycles and used a J-beta primer mix along with a sample-barcoded 5' primer. Each TCR beta cDNA molecule received a unique molecular identifier from a template-switch 5' adaptor carrying 12 random nucleotides. Each sample yielded at least 3 million CDR3-containing paired-end reads. First-strand cDNA was synthesized from all RNA with the Mint cDNA synthesis kit, primed by a TRBC-specific oligonucleotide. Following uracil-DNA glycosylase treatment, all cDNA underwent a first 18-cycle PCR with the universal primers M1SS and BC2_uni_R. In the original analysis: Normalization of each sample was performed by random selection of 1 million high-quality reads, each carrying a distinct molecular identifier. Reads with shared molecular identifiers were discarded instead of being binned into consensus sequences. CDR3 identification, clonotype clustering and error correction used MiTCR with a Q25 quality threshold and the strictest error-elimination algorithm. A nonparametric unseen species model with Euler transformation was used to estimate lower-bound total TCR beta diversity. TCRdb passed the public sequencing reads through fastp at Q25 and MiXCR, retaining productive beta sequences. A single entry per CDR3 protein holds the most common genes and DNA from its merged rows. None of the V and J calls come from the authors' own analysis; TCRdb made them. For this sample there are 1.5 million to 2 million distinct CDR3 sequences; roughly 27% appear just once. Of the sample, about 8% falls within the top ten clones.

Trimming at the junction amounts to 5 bases on V and 2 bases on J, and the germline ends lie 9 bases apart. From the cysteine up to the phenylalanine, the CDR3 has a length of 13 residues. The CDR3 DNA has 39 bases and is translated from base 1. Via the germline V gene, CDR1 is SGHTA and CDR2 FQGTGA. The donors were 40 or so Caucasian individuals from Russia, aged roughly 6 to 100 years, who were systemically healthy. Around 10 milliliters of peripheral blood were collected from each donor into EDTA-treated Vacutainer tubes. Ficoll-Paque density-gradient centrifugation was used to isolate PBMCs, with at least 7 million obtained per sample. Trizol reagent was used to extract total RNA from the PBMCs, yielding at least 5.5 micrograms per sample. For every donor, an aliquot of PBMCs went through flow cytometry to measure the percentages of naive CD45RAhigh/CD27high T cells.

The specimen sequenced was blood. The sequence was obtained from a woman aged 25 to 39 in good health. Recombination connected TRBV7-3 to TRBJ1-1, with TRBD1 tentatively as D gene (5 bases match). The CDR3 reads CASSQDRNTEAFF. The DNA reads as follows: TGTGCCAGCAGCCAAGACAGAAACACTGAAGCTTTCTTT.